Listed below are T cell receptor beta chains from one sample, sequenced in a study of technical replicates of blood from a few donors. Profiled with immunoSEQ multiplex PCR; TCRdb holds only in-frame clones, not every one. The top ten hold roughly 3.7% of the sample, which has 80,000 or so clones, around four fifths seen once. Input material: PBMCs. Receptors originate from a human donor in good health. Some clones in this sample may be carry-over from other donors' samples. CDR3s include the opening cysteine and the closing phenylalanine or tryptophan. The D gene is left open where the match is weak. The size field is filled for only some rows; it gives once, few, many or a size class.

abundance	j_gene	v_gene	d_gene	CDR3nt	CDR3aa
-	TRBJ2-3	TRBV4-3	TRBD1	TGCGCCAGCAGCCAGGGACAGGTCAGCACAGATACGCAGTATTTT	CASSQGQVSTDTQYF
few	TRBJ1-2	TRBV30	-	TGTGCCTGGAGTGTACAGACAGCCCTCTATGGCTACACCTTC	CAWSVQTALYGYTF
-	TRBJ2-7	TRBV6-1	-	TGTGCCAGCAGTGTTGACAACGTCGGCGAGCAGTACTTC	CASSVDNVGEQYF
few	TRBJ2-1	TRBV7-9	TRBD1	TGTGCCAGCGCCCACAGGGGGCCTCTCGATGAGCAGTTCTTC	CASAHRGPLDEQFF
-	TRBJ2-7	TRBV4-3	-	TGCGCCAGCAGCCAAGATAGGGAGAGATTCTACGAGCAGTACTTC	CASSQDRERFYEQYF
-	TRBJ1-1	TRBV18	-	TGTGCCAGCTCAACTGACAATCCTGAAGCTTTCTTT	CASSTDNPEAFF
-	TRBJ2-7	TRBV28	TRBD1	TGTGCCAGCAGTAATGCGTGGGACAGGGAGGTTGACGAGCAGTACTTC	CASSNAWDREVDEQYF
-	TRBJ1-4	TRBV2	-	TGTGCCAGCAGTGTTGGGGGGGCGAATGAAAAACTGTTTTTT	CASSVGGANEKLFF
-	TRBJ2-1	TRBV7-2	TRBD2	TGTGCCAGCAGCTTATGGACGGGAGGGAACAATGAGCAGTTCTTC	CASSLWTGGNNEQFF
-	TRBJ2-5	TRBV9	TRBD2	TGTGCCAGCAGCGAACGGACTAGCGGGGGAATCGGGACCCAGTACTTC	CASSERTSGGIGTQYF
-	TRBJ2-5	TRBV30	-	TGTGCCTGGAGTGTTCTGAGAGAGACCCAGTACTTC	CAWSVLRETQYF
-	TRBJ2-3	TRBV7-9	-	TGTGCCAGCCAAAGGGGGGGAGACACAGATACGCAGTATTTT	CASQRGGDTDTQYF
few	TRBJ2-3	TRBV7-3	TRBD2	TGTGCCAGCACTAGCGGGCCAGAGGATACGCAGTATTTT	CASTSGPEDTQYF
-	TRBJ1-2	TRBV6-1	-	TGTGCCAGCAGTGACGTCTCCCGAGGGTCTAACTATGGCTACACCTTC	CASSDVSRGSNYGYTF
-	TRBJ1-3	TRBV29-1	-	TGCAGCGTTGAAATGGGACTCTCTGGAAACACCATATATTTT	CSVEMGLSGNTIYF
-	TRBJ1-2	TRBV4-2	-	TGTGCCAGCAGCCAAGATGGCCAGTATGGCTACACCTTC	CASSQDGQYGYTF
-	TRBJ2-1	TRBV20-1	-	TGCAGTGCTCAGCGAGGCAATGAGCAGTTCTTC	CSAQRGNEQFF
-	TRBJ2-1	TRBV7-3	TRBD2	TGTGCCAGCAGCTTATATACTAGCGGGAACAATGAGCAGTTCTTC	CASSLYTSGNNEQFF
-	TRBJ2-7	TRBV29-1	TRBD2	TGCAGCGTTGAAGATTGGGGTAGCGGGGCGTCCTACGAGCAGTACTTC	CSVEDWGSGASYEQYF
-	TRBJ2-1	TRBV30	TRBD2	TGTGCCTGGAGTGTACTAGCGGGAGTAAACAATGAGCAGTTCTTC	CAWSVLAGVNNEQFF
-	TRBJ2-1	TRBV13	TRBD2	TGTGCCAGCAGCTTCCGGACTAGCGGCTTGGGGGATGAGCAGTTCTTC	CASSFRTSGLGDEQFF
-	TRBJ2-1	TRBV7-6	-	TGTGCCAGCAGCCCCGGACTTCAGGGGAGCTCCTACAATGAGCAGTTCTTC	CASSPGLQGSSYNEQFF
once	TRBJ2-5	TRBV4-3	TRBD1	TGCGCCAGCAGCAGAACCGGGACAGGGGGAGAGACCCAGTACTTC	CASSRTGTGGETQYF
-	TRBJ2-7	TRBV5-4	TRBD2	TGTGCCAGCAGCTCTAGCGGGGGGAACTCCTACGAGCAGTACTTC	CASSSSGGNSYEQYF
-	TRBJ2-3	TRBV29-1	TRBD1	TGCAGCGTTGGACAGGGTTTAACAGATACGCAGTATTTT	CSVGQGLTDTQYF
-	TRBJ1-2	TRBV19	-	TGTGCCAGTAGTATTGGAGGGAGACAAAACTATGGCTACACCTTC	CASSIGGRQNYGYTF
-	TRBJ2-3	TRBV19	-	TGTGCCAGTACCCTTGGTGCCAGCGAAGCAGATACGCAGTATTTT	CASTLGASEADTQYF
-	TRBJ2-7	TRBV5-4	TRBD1	TGTGCCAGCAGCTTGCCCTGGACAGGGAAGTACGAGCAGTACTTC	CASSLPWTGKYEQYF